This T cell receptor beta chain was obtained from a study of neoadjuvant nivolumab and ipilimumab in lung cancer. Trimming left V 0 bases short and J 1 base short, with 11 bases between. Per germline, CDR1 GTSNPN and CDR2 SVGIG (reference sequence). The CDR3 extends over 15 amino acids. Clones were read by immunoSEQ multiplex PCR, and TCRdb kept only the in-frame ones, dropping some. The sample has about 7,800 clones, about nine tenths seen once. This clone was found once. The sequencing used tumor tissue, collected after neoadjuvant nivolumab, alone or with ipilimumab, at or shortly before surgery. This chain uses TRBV30 with TRBJ2-3; D is ambiguous. The sequence came from an adult with non-small cell lung cancer. Some clones in this sample may be carry-over from other donors' samples. CDR3 DNA sequence: TGTGCCTGGAGTGTGCTTGGAGCTGGCACAGATACGCAGTATTTT. Protein: CAWSVLGAGTDTQYF.